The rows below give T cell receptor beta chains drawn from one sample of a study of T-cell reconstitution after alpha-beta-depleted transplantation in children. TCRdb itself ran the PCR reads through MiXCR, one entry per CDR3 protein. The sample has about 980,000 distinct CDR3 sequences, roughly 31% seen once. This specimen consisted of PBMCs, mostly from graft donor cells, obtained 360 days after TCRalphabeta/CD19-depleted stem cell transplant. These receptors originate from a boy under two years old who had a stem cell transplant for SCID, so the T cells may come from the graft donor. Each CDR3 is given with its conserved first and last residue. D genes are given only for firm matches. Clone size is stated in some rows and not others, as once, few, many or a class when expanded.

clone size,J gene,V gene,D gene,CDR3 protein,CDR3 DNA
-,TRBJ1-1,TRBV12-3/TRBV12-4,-,CASRPTFLNTEAFF,TGTGCCAGCAGGCCGACATTCCTGAACACTGAAGCTTTCTTT
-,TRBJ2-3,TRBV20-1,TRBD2,CSAHGRVVYADTQYF,TGCAGTGCCCACGGGAGGGTAGTTTATGCAGATACGCAGTATTTT
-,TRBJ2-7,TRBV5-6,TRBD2,CASSLSWGGQGTRYEQYF,TGTGCCAGCAGCTTGTCCTGGGGAGGTCAGGGGACTAGATATGAGCAGTACTTC
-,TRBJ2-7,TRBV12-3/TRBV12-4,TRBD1,CASSLWIDRGVPYEQYF,TGTGCCAGCAGTTTATGGATCGACAGGGGCGTACCCTACGAGCAGTACTTC
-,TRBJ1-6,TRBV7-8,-,CATSFSGKNSPLHF,TGTGCCACCAGCTTCTCAGGGAAGAATTCACCCCTCCACTTT
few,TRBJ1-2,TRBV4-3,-,CASSQSLGDDYGYTF,TGCGCCAGCAGCCAGTCGTTGGGGGACGACTATGGCTACACCTTC
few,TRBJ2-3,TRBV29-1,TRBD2,CSVDGTSGGPHTDTQYF,TGCAGCGTTGACGGGACTAGCGGGGGGCCTCACACAGATACGCAGTATTTT
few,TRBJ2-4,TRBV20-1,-,CSARGGGSGNIQYF,TGCAGTGCTAGGGGGGGAGGTAGCGGAAACATTCAGTACTTC
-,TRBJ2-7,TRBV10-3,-,CAIRPLGGNEQYF,TGTGCCATCAGGCCCCTGGGGGGTAACGAGCAGTACTTC
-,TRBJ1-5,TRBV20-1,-,CSARVLRGADGNQPQHF,TGCAGTGCTAGAGTTTTGCGGGGGGCAGATGGCAATCAGCCCCAGCATTTT
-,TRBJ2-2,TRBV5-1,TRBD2,CASSYFAGANTGELFF,TGCGCCAGCAGTTATTTTGCGGGGGCGAACACCGGGGAGCTGTTTTTT
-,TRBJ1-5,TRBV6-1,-,CASSPRPVNNQPQHF,TGTGCCAGCAGTCCCAGACCGGTAAACAATCAGCCCCAGCATTTT
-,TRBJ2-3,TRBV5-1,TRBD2,CASSLSSGGRTDTQYF,TGCGCCAGCAGCTTGAGTAGCGGGGGCCGCACAGATACGCAGTATTTT
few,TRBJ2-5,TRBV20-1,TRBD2,CSAKVGGLAQETQYF,TGCAGTGCTAAAGTTGGGGGACTAGCACAAGAGACCCAGTACTTC
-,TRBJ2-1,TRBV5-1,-,CASSPYATSDEQFF,TGCGCCAGCAGCCCGTATGCCACATCCGATGAGCAGTTCTTC
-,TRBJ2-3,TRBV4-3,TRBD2,CASSVRGGSDTQYF,TGCGCCAGCAGCGTCCGGGGGGGTTCAGATACGCAGTATTTT
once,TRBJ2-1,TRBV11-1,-,CASSLPWVGNEQFF,TGTGCCAGCAGCTTACCTTGGGTCGGGAATGAGCAGTTCTTC
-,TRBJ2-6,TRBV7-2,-,CASSRLGGGANVLTF,TGTGCCAGCAGCCGGCTTGGCGGTGGGGCCAACGTCCTGACTTTC
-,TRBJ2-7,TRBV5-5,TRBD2,CASSPAGGVFPYEQYF,TGTGCCAGCAGTCCGGCGGGGGGGGTCTTTCCCTACGAGCAGTACTTC
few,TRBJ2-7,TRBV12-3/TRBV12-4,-,CASSLRDIYEQYF,TGTGCCAGCAGTTTACGGGACATCTACGAGCAGTACTTC
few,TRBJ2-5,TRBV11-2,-,CASSLNSAGRLFFYQETQYF,TGTGCCAGCAGCTTAAATTCAGCGGGTCGACTGTTCTTTTACCAAGAGACCCAGTACTTC
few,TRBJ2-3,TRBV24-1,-,CATSDPVLDTQYF,TGTGCCACCAGTGATCCTGTCCTCGATACGCAGTATTTT
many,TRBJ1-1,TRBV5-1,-,CASSLIPGGNTEAFF,TGCGCCAGCAGCTTGATTCCGGGAGGGAACACTGAAGCTTTCTTT
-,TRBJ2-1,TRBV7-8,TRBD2,CASSLESSGGGDEQFF,TGTGCCAGCAGCTTAGAAAGTAGCGGGGGAGGGGATGAGCAGTTCTTC
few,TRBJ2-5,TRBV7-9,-,CASSPFPRANRQETQYF,TGTGCCAGCAGCCCGTTCCCGAGGGCTAACCGACAAGAGACCCAGTACTTC
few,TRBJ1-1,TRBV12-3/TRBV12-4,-,CASSWTRGNTEAFF,TGTGCCAGCAGTTGGACCCGCGGGAACACTGAAGCTTTCTTT
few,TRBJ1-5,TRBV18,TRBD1,CASSPGTGGASGQPQHF,TGTGCCAGCTCACCCGGGACAGGGGGGGCTTCGGGTCAGCCCCAGCATTTT
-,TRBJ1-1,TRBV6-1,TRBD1,CASSDVWRGRDTEAFF,TGTGCCAGCAGTGATGTCTGGAGGGGGCGGGACACTGAAGCTTTCTTT
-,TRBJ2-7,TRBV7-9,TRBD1,CASSDLNRDSSYEQYF,TGTGCCAGCAGCGATCTTAACCGGGACAGCTCCTACGAGCAGTACTTC
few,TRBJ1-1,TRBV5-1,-,CASSYTGPGGTEAFF,TGCGCCAGCAGCTATACAGGACCTGGGGGCACTGAAGCTTTCTTT
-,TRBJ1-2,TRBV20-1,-,CSAPSTGWDYGYTF,TGCAGTGCCCCCTCGACAGGCTGGGACTATGGCTACACCTTC
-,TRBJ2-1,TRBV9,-,CASSPAPGLKNEQFF,TGTGCCAGCAGCCCAGCCCCGGGACTGAAGAATGAGCAGTTCTTC
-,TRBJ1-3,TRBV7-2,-,CASSSDRGSGNTIYF,TGTGCCAGCAGCTCAGATAGGGGATCTGGAAACACCATATATTTT
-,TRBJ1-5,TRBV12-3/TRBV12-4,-,CASSLSLKGQPQHF,TGTGCCAGCAGTTTAAGCCTTAAGGGTCAGCCCCAGCATTTT
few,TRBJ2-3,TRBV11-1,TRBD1,CASSSNRDRGRGGDTQYF,TGTGCCAGCAGCTCAAACCGGGACAGGGGGCGCGGGGGAGATACGCAGTATTTT
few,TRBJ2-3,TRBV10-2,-,CATQGGQVGTDTQYF,TGCGCCACACAAGGAGGGCAGGTGGGAACAGATACGCAGTATTTT
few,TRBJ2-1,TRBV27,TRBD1,CASSLTTGEVNEQFF,TGTGCCAGCAGTTTAACGACAGGGGAGGTCAATGAGCAGTTCTTC
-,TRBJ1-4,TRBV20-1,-,CSAHAPGRANEKLFF,TGCAGTGCCCACGCCCCAGGGCGCGCTAATGAAAAACTGTTTTTT
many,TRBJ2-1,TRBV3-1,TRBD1,CASSHYGTGDEQFF,TGTGCCAGCAGCCATTACGGGACAGGGGATGAGCAGTTCTTC
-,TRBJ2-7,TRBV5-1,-,CASSLEGLWEQYF,TGCGCCAGCAGCTTGGAAGGCCTTTGGGAGCAGTACTTC
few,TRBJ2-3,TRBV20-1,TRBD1,CSALRQGVPDTQYF,TGCAGTGCGCTTCGACAGGGAGTCCCAGATACGCAGTATTTT
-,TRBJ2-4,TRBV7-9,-,CASSPGRDAKNIQYF,TGTGCCAGCAGCCCGGGAAGGGACGCCAAAAACATTCAGTACTTC
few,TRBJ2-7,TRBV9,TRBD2,CASSVRSSGAYEQYF,TGTGCCAGCAGCGTAAGGTCTAGCGGCGCCTACGAGCAGTACTTC
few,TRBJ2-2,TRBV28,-,CAPGTAHPGVTGELFF,TGTGCCCCAGGGACCGCACACCCGGGGGTAACCGGGGAGCTGTTTTTT
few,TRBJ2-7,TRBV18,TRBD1,CASSPLGTGRKGEQYF,TGTGCCAGCTCACCACTAGGGACAGGGAGAAAAGGGGAGCAGTACTTC
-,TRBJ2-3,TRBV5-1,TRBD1,CASANKPDRYTDTQYF,TGCGCCAGCGCCAACAAGCCGGACAGGTATACAGATACGCAGTATTTT
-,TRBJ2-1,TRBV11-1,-,CASSSIPGTPLLGGNEQFF,TGTGCCAGCAGCTCTATACCCGGGACACCGCTCCTCGGCGGGAATGAGCAGTTCTTC
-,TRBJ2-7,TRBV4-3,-,CASSQGPGLYEQYF,TGCGCCAGCAGCCAAGGCCCTGGGCTCTACGAGCAGTACTTC
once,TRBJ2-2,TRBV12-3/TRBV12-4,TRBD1,CASSLSARGGSGELFF,TGTGCCAGCAGTTTGTCCGCACGAGGGGGCTCCGGGGAGCTGTTTTTT
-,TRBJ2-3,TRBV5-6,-,CASSPLVSDTQYF,TGTGCCAGCAGCCCTCTAGTGTCAGATACGCAGTATTTT
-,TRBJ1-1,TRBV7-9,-,CASSPGLGGEAFF,TGTGCCAGCAGCCCCGGGCTCGGGGGTGAAGCTTTCTTT
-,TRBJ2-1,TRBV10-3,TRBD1,CAISESRQGASEQFF,TGTGCCATCAGTGAGTCGCGACAGGGGGCGAGTGAGCAGTTCTTC
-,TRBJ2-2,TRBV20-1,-,CSALGAAANTGELFF,TGCAGTGCTCTGGGAGCGGCCGCGAACACCGGGGAGCTGTTTTTT